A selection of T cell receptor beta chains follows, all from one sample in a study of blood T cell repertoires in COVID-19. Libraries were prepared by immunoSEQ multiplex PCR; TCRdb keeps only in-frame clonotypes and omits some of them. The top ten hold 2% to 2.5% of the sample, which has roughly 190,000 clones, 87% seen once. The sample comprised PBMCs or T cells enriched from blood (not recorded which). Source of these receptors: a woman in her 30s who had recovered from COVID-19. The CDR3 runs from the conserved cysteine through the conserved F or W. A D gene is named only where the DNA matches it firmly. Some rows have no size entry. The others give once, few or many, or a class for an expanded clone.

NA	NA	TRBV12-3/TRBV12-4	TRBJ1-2	TGTGCCAGCAGTTACAGATATGGCTACACCTTC	CASSYRYGYTF
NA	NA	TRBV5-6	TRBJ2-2	TGTGCCAGCAGCTTTTACGGGGTGGCGGCTACCGGGGAGCTGTTTTTT	CASSFYGVAATGELFF
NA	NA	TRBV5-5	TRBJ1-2	TGTGCCAGCAGCGCCCCGGGGGGAACTAACTATGGCTACACCTTC	CASSAPGGTNYGYTF
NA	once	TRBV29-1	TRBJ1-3	TGCAGCGTTGTACATCTCTCTGGAAACACCATATATTTT	CSVVHLSGNTIYF
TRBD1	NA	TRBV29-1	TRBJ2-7	TGCAGCGTCGTACTCGACAGGGGGCGAGTCCACGAGCAGTACTTC	CSVVLDRGRVHEQYF
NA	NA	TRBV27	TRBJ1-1	TGTGCCAGCAGTTTGAGGCAGATGAACACTGAAGCTTTCTTT	CASSLRQMNTEAFF
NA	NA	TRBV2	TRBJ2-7	TGTGCCAGCAGTGAAAGGACAGTCTACGAGCAGTACTTC	CASSERTVYEQYF
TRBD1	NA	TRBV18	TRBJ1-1	TGTGCCAGCTCACTTGGGACAGCCACTGAAGCTTTCTTT	CASSLGTATEAFF
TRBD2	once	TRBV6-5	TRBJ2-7	TGTGCCAGCAGGCCGGGAGGGGGAGGGTACGAGCAGTACTTC	CASRPGGGGYEQYF
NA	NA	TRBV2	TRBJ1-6	TGTGCCAGCAGTGAATTGCAGGATTATTCACCCCTCCACTTT	CASSELQDYSPLHF
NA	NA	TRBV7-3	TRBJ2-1	TGTGCCAGCAGCCTCTATGAAAGCTCCTACAATGAGCAGTTCTTC	CASSLYESSYNEQFF
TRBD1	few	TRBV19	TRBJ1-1	TGTGCCAGTAGTATAGCCGGGACAGGGTTAACTGAAGCTTTCTTT	CASSIAGTGLTEAFF
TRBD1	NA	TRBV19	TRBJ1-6	TGTGCCAGTAGAGGACAGGCCTATAATTCACCCCTCCACTTT	CASRGQAYNSPLHF
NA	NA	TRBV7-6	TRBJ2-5	TGTGCCAGCAGCCTAAGAAATAGCGGACAAGAGACCCAGTACTTC	CASSLRNSGQETQYF
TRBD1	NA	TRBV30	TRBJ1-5	TGTGCCTGGACGACAGGGGGTCCTCAGCCCCAGCATTTT	CAWTTGGPQPQHF
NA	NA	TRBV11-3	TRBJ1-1	TGTGCCAGCAGCTTAGGCAGGTACACTGAAGCTTTCTTT	CASSLGRYTEAFF
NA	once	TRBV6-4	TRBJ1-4	TGTGCCAGCAGCGCCACAGGCGCCCGTAATGAAAAACTGTTTTTT	CASSATGARNEKLFF
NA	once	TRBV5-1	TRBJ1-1	TGCGCCAGCAGCTTGGGGAGGACAGCTGACACTGAAGCTTTCTTT	CASSLGRTADTEAFF
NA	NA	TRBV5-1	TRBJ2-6	TGCGTCAGCAGCCTGGCGGAGTCTGGGGCCAACGTCCTGACTTTC	CVSSLAESGANVLTF
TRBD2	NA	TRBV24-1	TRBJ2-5	TGTGCCACCAGTTCCAGCGGGCTAGCGGGAGACAGAGAGACCCAGTACTTC	CATSSSGLAGDRETQYF